This T cell receptor beta chain was obtained from a study of blood T cell repertoires in COVID-19. Only in-frame clones appear in the TCRdb table, and some are missing; sequencing was by immunoSEQ multiplex PCR. The data contain some 140,000 clones, approximately 80% of them seen just once; the ten biggest clones take up roughly 9.8%. The CDR3 is 15 amino acids. Germline CDR1 and CDR2: MNHNS and SASEGT. With V trimmed by 0 bases and J by 0 bases, 0 bases remained unmatched. The table lists this clone with a count of one. The rearrangement uses TRBV6-1 and TRBJ2-3, with TRBD2 identical over 7 bases. The sample consisted of peripheral blood. This sequence was found in a man aged 55 to 69 who had recovered from COVID-19. The CDR3 loop is CASSEAAGSTDTQYF. CDR3 nucleotides: TGTGCCAGCAGTGAAGCAGCGGGGAGCACAGATACGCAGTATTTT.